The 27 T cell receptor beta chains given below trace back to one sample, sequenced in a study of T cell changes during pregnancy in multiple sclerosis. Clones were sequenced by immunoSEQ multiplex PCR, and TCRdb holds only the in-frame ones, with some missing. The data hold over 50,000 clones, with almost 95% observed a single time. This sample comprised CD4+ T cells from peripheral blood mononuclear cells, obtained in the third trimester of pregnancy. These receptors all stem from a female donor with multiple sclerosis, enrolled in a pregnancy study.

This rearrangement joins TRBV13 to TRBJ1-1; no clear D gene. The CDR3 runs to 13 residues. V was shortened by 2 bases and J by 6 bases, with 10 bases between the two germline ends. CDR1 PRHDT and CDR2 FYEKMQ come from the germline V gene (reference sequence). The CDR3 loop is CASSLSRSSEAFF. The CDR3 DNA is TGTGCCAGCAGCTTATCTCGTTCCTCTGAAGCTTTCTTT.

The rearrangement joins TRBV6-5 to TRBJ1-1; 8 bases line up with TRBD1. V was clipped by 5 bases and J by 2 bases; unmatched bases: 1. Per the germline V gene, CDR1 is MNHEY and CDR2 is SVGAGI. This CDR3 has 13 residues. Written as DNA, the CDR3 is TGTGCCAGCAGTGGACAGGGTAACACTGAAGCTTTCTTT. Translated: CASSGQGNTEAFF.

The V gene is TRBV5-1, the J gene TRBJ2-3; the match to TRBD2 covers 7 bases. The CDR3 is made up of 14 amino acids. Germline CDR1 is SGHRS and CDR2 is YFSETQ. V was pared by 4 bases and J by 1 base, with 3 bases of the junction left unmatched. The CDR3 is CASSATSGTDTQYF. The CDR3 DNA reads as TGCGCCAGCAGCGCCACTAGCGGCACAGATACGCAGTATTTT.

The gene calls are TRBV11-1 and TRBJ1-4, with D perhaps matching TRBD1 (5 bases). Trimming left V 5 bases short and J 6 bases short, with 13 bases between. This CDR3 contains 14 residues. Per the germline V gene, CDR1 is SGHAT and CDR2 is FQDESV (reference sequence). The CDR3 region is CASSRAGSDEKLFF. CDR3 DNA: TGTGCCAGCAGCCGGGCAGGGTCCGATGAAAAACTGTTTTTT.

This clone was observed a single time. The chain carries TRBV11-3 and TRBJ2-3; the D gene is possibly TRBD1 (6 bases). The V end was cut by 3 bases, the J end by 2 bases, with 9 bases between. Germline V gene data show CDR1 as SGHNT and CDR2 as YENEEA. The length of the CDR3 is 14 residues. CDR3 residues: CASSLYRDTDTQYF. Written as DNA, the CDR3 is TGTGCCAGCAGCTTGTACAGGGACACAGATACGCAGTATTTT.

The CDR3 spells CASSGRTGGLEQYF. The CDR3 bases are TGTGCCAGCAGTGGCCGGACAGGGGGCCTCGAGCAGTACTTC. The V gene is TRBV6-1, the J gene TRBJ2-7; 11 bases are a match to TRBD1. From germline, CDR1 is MNHNS and CDR2 SASEGT. V shed 4 bases, J shed 6 bases, and the junction held 5 bases outside the gene matches. CDR3 length: 14 residues.

The chain links TRBV6-1 to TRBJ1-5; 9 nucleotides match TRBD1. V dropped 5 bases and J dropped 4; count of bases not matched to a gene: 6. Germline lookup yields CDR1 MNHNS and CDR2 SASEGT. This CDR3 has 15 amino acids. The CDR3 DNA sequence: TGTGCCAGCAGTCTTAGACAGGGGGTGAATCAGCCCCAGCATTTT. Amino acids: CASSLRQGVNQPQHF.

The CDR3 here is CASSGAPYEQYF. The CDR3 DNA sequence: TGTGCCAGCAGTGGCGCACCCTACGAGCAGTACTTC. V is TRBV2 and J is TRBJ2-7; D not certain. This CDR3 has 12 amino acids. V lost 4 bases to trimming and J lost 2 bases, with 6 bases between them. Germline V gene lookup returns CDR1 SNHLY and CDR2 FYNNEI.

The CDR3, as DNA: TGTGCCAGCAGTTTATCGACAGGGTTGGCGTTTCGGGAGCAGTTCTTC. It yields the protein CASSLSTGLAFREQFF. The chain is built from TRBV27 and TRBJ2-1; 7 bases agree with TRBD1. This CDR3 is 16 amino acids long. Germline lookup yields CDR1 MNHEY and CDR2 SMNVEV (reference sequence). Unmatched junction bases numbered 12, after V lost 0 bases and J lost 10 bases.

The rearrangement joins TRBV7-2 to TRBJ1-1; possible D gene TRBD1, 6 bases. Trimming pared 6 bases from V and 3 bases from J, leaving 11 bases between. The germline V gene has CDR1 SGHTA and CDR2 FQGNSA. This CDR3 is 13 amino acids long. The CDR3 sequence is CASSTDSDTEAFF. The CDR3 DNA is TGTGCCAGCAGTACGGACAGCGACACTGAAGCTTTCTTT. Complete variable domain (other parts from reference TRBV7-2 and TRBJ1-1): GAGVSQSPSNKVTEKGKDVELRCDPISGHTALYWYRQSLGQGLEFLIYFQGNSAPDKSGLPSDRFSAERTGGSVSTLTIQRTQQEDSAVYLCASSTDSDTEAFFGQGTRLTVV.

V gene TRBV18 combines with J gene TRBJ2-5, with D perhaps matching TRBD2 (5 bases). In germline, CDR1 is KGHSH, CDR2 LQKENI. The CDR3 is 13 amino acids. V was trimmed by 6 bases and J by 6 bases, leaving 14 bases between them. Written as DNA, the CDR3 is TGTGCCAGCTCCGGAACGGGGTCCAAGACCCAGTACTTC. Translation: CASSGTGSKTQYF. Full variable domain (missing parts from reference TRBV18 and TRBJ2-5): NAGVMQNPRHLVRRRGQEARLRCSPMKGHSHVYWYRQLPEEGLKFMVYLQKENIIDESGMPKERFSAEFPKEGPSILRIQQVVRGDSAAYFCASSGTGSKTQYFGPGTRLLVL.

The rearrangement links TRBV30 to TRBJ1-5; possibly TRBD1 for D (6 bases). CDR3 length equals 13 residues. Germline V gene sequence: CDR1 GTSNPN, CDR2 SVGIG (reference sequence). V was cut by 3 bases and J by 5 bases, with 11 bases left in between. For the CDR3, the DNA is TGTGCCTGGAGGTCACAGGGCGATCAGCCCCAGCATTTT. Protein sequence: CAWRSQGDQPQHF.

The chain carries TRBV7-9 and TRBJ2-2; TRBD1 is a possible D gene (5 bases). The CDR3 has 16 residues. Trimming shortened V by 5 bases and J by 0 bases, and 13 bases separated the two germline ends. Germline-derived CDR1 and CDR2 are SEHNR and FQNEAQ (reference sequence). The CDR3 DNA reads TGTGCCAGCAGCCCACGACAGAATCCGAACACCGGGGAGCTGTTTTTT. As protein: CASSPRQNPNTGELFF.

The chain joins TRBV28 to TRBJ2-2, with D hard to call. There are 16 residues in the CDR3. V lost 5 bases, J lost 0 bases, and 13 bases lay in between. Per the germline V gene, CDR1 is MDHEN and CDR2 is SYDVKM. This chain's CDR3 is CASSHRKSANTGELFF. CDR3 bases: TGTGCCAGCAGTCACCGAAAATCAGCGAACACCGGGGAGCTGTTTTTT.

The rearrangement joins TRBV28 to TRBJ1-1; unclear D gene. The length of the CDR3 is 13 residues. With 6 bases removed from V and 0 bases from J, the gap between germline ends came to 8 bases. Germline CDR1 reads MDHEN; CDR2 reads SYDVKM. In DNA, the CDR3 is TGTGCCAGCAGCTTTAATCTGAACACTGAAGCTTTCTTT. It is translated as CASSFNLNTEAFF.

The rearrangement links TRBV7-8 to TRBJ2-3; TRBD1 agrees at 8 bases. Germline assignment: CDR1 SGHVS and CDR2 FQNEAQ. CDR3 length: 15 amino acids. J was trimmed by 3 bases and V by 5 bases; bases with no gene match: 7. The CDR3 bases are TGTGCCAGCAGCGCCTTAACAGGGGGGACAGATACGCAGTATTTT. It yields the protein CASSALTGGTDTQYF. The full variable domain, in which reference TRBV7-8 and TRBJ2-3 provide the parts outside the CDR3, is GAGVSQSPRYKVAKRGQDVALRCDPISGHVSLFWYQQALGQGPEFLTYFQNEAQLDKSGLPSDRFFAERPEGSVSTLKIQRTQQEDSAVYLCASSALTGGTDTQYFGPGTRLTVL.

This chain joins TRBV28 and TRBJ1-4; perhaps TRBD1 as D (5 bases). This CDR3 contains 14 residues. Per the germline V gene, CDR1 is MDHEN and CDR2 is SYDVKM. Trimming removed 1 base from V and 8 bases from J, with 11 bases in between. The CDR3 loop reads CASSLLGVDEKLFF. CDR3 bases: TGTGCCAGCAGTTTATTAGGGGTCGACGAAAAACTGTTTTTT.

The V and J genes are TRBV28 and TRBJ2-7; TRBD2 matches 7 bases. The CDR3 length is 21 residues. Germline-derived CDR1 and CDR2 are MDHEN and SYDVKM. After removal of 1 base from V and 2 bases from J, the junction contained 23 bases not matched to a gene. The CDR3 here is CASSLSLPGPNKSGATYEQYF. The CDR3 DNA sequence: TGTGCCAGCAGTTTATCCCTCCCCGGACCGAACAAGAGCGGGGCCACCTACGAGCAGTACTTC.

The V gene is TRBV2, the J gene TRBJ2-3; tentative D call: TRBD1 (5 bases). V was pared by 3 bases and J by 2 bases, with 12 bases between. From germline, CDR1 is SNHLY and CDR2 FYNNEI. The CDR3 totals 15 residues. In DNA, the CDR3 is TGTGCCAGCAGTGACCGGACAAAATACACAGATACGCAGTATTTT. It yields the protein CASSDRTKYTDTQYF.

With regard to this clone: A junction boundary mismatches the germline segment, possibly from a read error. The chain links TRBV30 to TRBJ2-5; 11 positions match TRBD1. CDR1 is GTSNPN, CDR2 SVGIG, per germline (reference sequence). The CDR3 loop spans 11 amino acids. The CDR3 is CAWSDWDRGNF. DNA of the CDR3: TGTGCCTGGAGTGATTGGGACAGGGGGAACTTC.

J is TRBJ2-5 and V is TRBV5-1; no firm D call. Deletions cut 0 bases from V and 5 bases from J, with 8 bases between. Germline loops: CDR1 SGHRS, CDR2 YFSETQ. The CDR3 has 13 residues. CDR3 loop: CASSLAPLETQYF. As DNA, the CDR3 is TGCGCCAGCAGCTTGGCCCCACTGGAGACCCAGTACTTC. Filled out from reference TRBV5-1 and TRBJ2-5, the complete variable domain reads KAGVTQTPRYLIKTRGQQVTLSCSPISGHRSVSWYQQTPGQGLQFLFEYFSETQRNKGNFPGRFSGRQFSNSRSEMNVSTLELGDSALYLCASSLAPLETQYFGPGTRLLVL.

This sequence joins TRBV4-2 and TRBJ2-3; 11 bases line up with TRBD2. CDR1 and CDR2 (germline): LGHNA, YNFKEQ. The CDR3 loop spans 17 amino acids. Trimming removed 1 base from V and 0 bases from J; junction bases left unmatched: 3. CDR3 DNA: TGTGCCAGCAGCCAAGGACTAGCGGGGAAAAGCACAGATACGCAGTATTTT. It translates to CASSQGLAGKSTDTQYF.

The V and J genes are TRBV27 and TRBJ2-1, with TRBD2 as a possible D gene (5 bases). V was shortened by 6 bases and J by 0 bases, with 18 bases between the two germline ends. The CDR3 runs 17 residues. Germline values: CDR1 MNHEY, CDR2 SMNVEV (reference sequence). The CDR3 DNA is TGTGCCAGCAGATCGGGGTTGGGAAAAAGCTCCTACAATGAGCAGTTCTTC. As protein: CASRSGLGKSSYNEQFF.

This chain joins TRBV6-6 and TRBJ1-1; D is uncertain. Germline loops: CDR1 MNHNY, CDR2 SVGAGI (reference sequence). Trimming took off 6 bases at V and 4 bases at J, with 12 bases between the two ends. This CDR3 has 13 residues. The CDR3 loop is CASSPFAGTEAFF. CDR3 sequence (DNA): TGTGCCAGCAGCCCGTTCGCCGGCACTGAAGCTTTCTTT.

V and J are TRBV9 and TRBJ2-3, with a possible D match to TRBD1 (5 bases). Trimming cost V 4 bases and J 1 base, with 16 bases left between them. CDR3 size: 16 residues. Germline V gene lookup returns CDR1 SGDLS and CDR2 YYNGEE. The CDR3 nucleotides are TGTGCCAGCAGCCCTCAGTTAAAAGGGGGCACAGATACGCAGTATTTT. The encoded protein is CASSPQLKGGTDTQYF.

V usage is TRBV15 and J usage is TRBJ2-3; TRBD2 matches 10 bases. Per the germline V gene, CDR1 is LNHNV and CDR2 is YYDKDF (reference sequence). J lost 1 base, V lost 2 bases, and 6 bases had no gene match. CDR3 length equals 17 residues. In DNA, the CDR3 is TGTGCCACCAGCAGATTTCTTCTAGCGGGGGGCACAGATACGCAGTATTTT. It is translated as CATSRFLLAGGTDTQYF.

The chain is built from TRBV9 and TRBJ2-1; 8 nucleotides agree with TRBD1. The CDR3 runs 16 residues. The germline gives CDR1 SGDLS, CDR2 YYNGEE. V lost 1 base and J lost 5; bases outside the gene matches: 8. Written as DNA, the CDR3 is TGTGCCAGCAGCGTATTACCGGGACAGGTTAACAATGAGCAGTTCTTC. Protein: CASSVLPGQVNNEQFF.